One and the same sample provided the 6 T cell receptor beta chains below, sequenced in a study of CD8 T cells in Susac syndrome. After extraction with the RNeasy kit, roughly 0.5 to 1 ug of the RNA was reverse transcribed using random hexamers. Each CDR3 protein gets one entry after TCRdb re-called the immunoSEQ multiplex PCR reads with MiXCR. The sample contains around 130,000 distinct CDR3 sequences, approximately 95% of which appear only once. Sequenced input: CD4+ T cells from PBMCs. These receptors all come from a human donor with multiple sclerosis.

The chain uses TRBV4-1 and TRBJ1-1, with a possible D match to TRBD1 (5 bases). The CDR3 is 14 residues long. Trimming stripped 7 bases from V and 6 bases from J, with 18 bases between. Germline CDR1 is MGHRA and CDR2 is YSYEKL. DNA for the CDR3: TGCGCCAGCACCCAGAGAGGGGAGAGGGCTGAAGCTTTCTTT. Translated, it gives CASTQRGERAEAFF.

The CDR3 loop is CASSPGTGFNEQFF. In nucleotides, the CDR3 is TGTGCCAGCAGTCCCGGGACAGGGTTTAATGAGCAGTTCTTC. The V gene is TRBV2, the J gene TRBJ2-1; 9 bases align to TRBD1. The germline V gene encodes CDR1 SNHLY and CDR2 FYNNEI. V lost 5 bases, J lost 7 bases, and 6 bases stayed unmatched. The CDR3 covers 14 residues.

A single count supports this clonotype. The chain combines TRBV20-1 with TRBJ2-1; D unresolved. The germline CDR1 and CDR2 sequences are DFQATT and SNEGSKA (reference sequence). This CDR3 spans 14 amino acids. V lost 1 base and J lost 2, with 9 bases in between. The CDR3 sequence is CSARAAATYNEQFF. CDR3 sequence (DNA): TGCAGTGCTAGAGCAGCCGCAACCTACAATGAGCAGTTCTTC.

V and J are TRBV24-1 and TRBJ2-1, with D hard to call. This CDR3 is built from 17 residues. Germline values: CDR1 KGHDR, CDR2 SFDVKD. Trimming took off 3 bases at V and 0 bases at J, with 14 bases between the two ends. The CDR3 region is CATSDRSGYSSYNEQFF. The CDR3 nucleotides read TGTGCCACCAGTGATCGCAGTGGATATAGCTCCTACAATGAGCAGTTCTTC.

J is TRBJ2-7 and V is TRBV2; D is unresolved. V lost 2 bases and J 4 bases, leaving 12 bases between the germline ends. CDR3 length equals 14 residues. Germline V gene lookup returns CDR1 SNHLY and CDR2 FYNNEI. In DNA, the CDR3 is TGTGCCAGCAGTGAATTGGTCGAGAGATACGAGCAGTACTTC. It encodes CASSELVERYEQYF. Filled out from reference TRBV2 and TRBJ2-7, the complete variable domain reads EPEVTQTPSHQVTQMGQEVILRCVPISNHLYFYWYRQILGQKVEFLVSFYNNEISEKSEIFDDQFSVERPDGSNFTLKIRSTKLEDSAMYFCASSELVERYEQYFGPGTRLTVT.

V usage is TRBV12-3 or TRBV12-4 and J usage is TRBJ2-5, with a tentative D call TRBD1 (5 bases). Trimming pared 1 base from V and 5 bases from J, leaving 20 bases between. The CDR3 runs to 17 residues. CDR3 residues: CASSLGIGEGAGETQYF. CDR3 nucleotides: TGTGCCAGCAGTTTAGGGATAGGGGAAGGGGCCGGCGAGACCCAGTACTTC.